The source of this T cell receptor (beta chain) is a study of T cell repertoires in cytomegalovirus infection. Looking at the study overall: Based on public TCR beta signatures, there were indications of CMV infection and of a matching HLA type. Overall study findings and caveats: CMV-specific HLA-C-restricted TCR beta clonotypes dominated the ex vivo response. There were carriers of CMV plus the relevant HLA, and cumulative public TCR beta family frequency identified them.

CDR3 length equals 20 residues. This clonotype was detected a few times. Its antigen remains unidentified. A junction boundary mismatches the germline segment, possibly from a read error. TCRdb fed the reads into MiXCR, producing one record per CDR3 protein. The top ten clones hold roughly 32% of a sample with under 200,000 distinct CDR3 sequences, 28% of them seen once. The receptor comes from a human donor in good health (CMV status not recorded). Some clones in this sample may be carry-over from other donors' samples. V gene TRBV5-3 combines with J gene TRBJ1-1, with TRBD1 identical over 8 bases. TRBV5-3 is an open reading frame whose function is uncertain. The sequenced sample consisted of PBMCs. The CDR3 reads CASSLYSSGTGSYIGTEAFF. In DNA form, the CDR3 reads TGTGCCAGCAGCTTGTATAGCTCCGGGACAGGCTCCTACATCGGCACTGAAGCTTTCTTT.